A single sample gave rise to the 3 T cell receptor beta chains below, sequenced in a study of cytomegalovirus exposure and HLA in healthy donors. 13 Jbeta primers and 60 Vbeta primers were used for the PCR. Here immunoSEQ multiplex PCR was the method, and the copy in TCRdb shows in-frame clones only, minus some. The profile shows around 150,000 clones, 65% to 80% of them singletons. Sample: PBMCs. Receptors originate from a man aged 40-49 years in good health and CMV-seronegative.

This clone was counted between two and nine times. The CDR3 coding sequence is TGTGCCAGCAGCTTAGATGGGCTAGCGGGGCCCTCTGAGCAGTTCTTC. Amino acids: CASSLDGLAGPSEQFF. The rearrangement joins TRBV11-3 to TRBJ2-1; 9 bases agree with TRBD2. CDR1 and CDR2 (germline): SGHNT, YENEEA. Trimming removed 0 bases from V and 9 bases from J; junction bases left unmatched: 9. The CDR3 runs to 16 residues.

V usage is TRBV20-1 and J usage is TRBJ2-7; D possibly corresponds to TRBD1 (6 bases). Trimming cost V 4 bases and J 5 bases, with 9 bases left between them. The length of the CDR3 is 11 residues. CDR1 and CDR2 (germline): DFQATT, SNEGSKA (reference sequence). As DNA, the CDR3 is TGCAGTGCTATCAGGGGTAACGAGCAGTACTTC. It encodes CSAIRGNEQYF.

The chain joins TRBV12-5 to TRBJ2-1; TRBD1 matches at 9 bases. Germline CDR1 is LGHNT and CDR2 is FRNRAP. There are 16 residues in the CDR3. With 3 bases clipped from V and 1 base from J, the junction kept 4 bases outside the gene matches. CDR3 in DNA: TGTGCTAGTGGTTTAGGACAGGGGTGGTCCTACAATGAGCAGTTCTTC. Protein product: CASGLGQGWSYNEQFF.